This T cell receptor beta chain is from a study of identical twins. Whole-study findings and limits: Zero-insertion findings could be partly confounded by invariant cells (MAIT and iNKT cells). A lower insertion count was a feature of abundant cord blood beta clonotypes, with no such feature in memory repertoires.

The sample holds a few counts of this clonotype. Its antigen is unknown. Template switching added a universal primer site, and cDNA bore unique molecular identifiers. TCRdb recomputed calls from the 5' RACE reads with MiXCR, one row per CDR3 protein. The sample holds approximately 590,000 distinct CDR3 sequences, roughly 9.9% seen once. The V end lost 3 bases, the J end lost 6 bases, and 18 bases lay between the germline ends. Germline V gene data show CDR1 as ENHRY and CDR2 as SYGVKD. CDR3 size: 16 residues. All donors were healthy, and all were Caucasian. These data also featured in a second study, about yellow fever vaccine responses in identical twins.

This receptor was identified in a woman aged 18-29 years in good health. The chain couples TRBV10-3 to TRBJ2-1; D perhaps matches TRBD2 (6 bases). The sequenced sample was PBMCs. CDR3 coding DNA: TGTGCCATCAGTGAAGGGGCGACTAGAGTCGTCAATGAGCAGTTCTTC. Amino acid sequence: CAISEGATRVVNEQFF.